The next 3 T cell receptor beta chains were all read from a single sample in a study of regulatory T cells in long-lasting Graves disease. The time point denotes: newly diagnosed GD, antithyroid drugs for less than 3 months. The authors made the TCR library using RNA they extracted from PBMCs. Libraries of TCR beta came from iRepertoire HTBI primers plus Arm-PCR of CDR3 regions. MiXCR, run by TCRdb on the multiplex PCR reads, gives a single entry per CDR3 protein. The sample has 350,000 to 450,000 distinct CDR3 sequences, around 11% seen once. The sample was also reused in another study, on T cells in Graves' hyperthyroidism and ophthalmopathy.

Source: peripheral blood mononuclear cells (PBMCs), taken at new diagnosis, from a patient treated with antithyroid drugs. These receptors originate from a woman younger than 35 with Graves disease.

This chain uses TRBV27 with TRBJ2-3; 11 nucleotides agree with TRBD2. J gave up 2 bases and V 5 bases, and 6 bases lay outside the gene matches. The CDR3 loop spans 16 amino acids. The germline gives CDR1 MNHEY, CDR2 SMNVEV (reference sequence). In nucleotides, the CDR3 is TGTGCCAGCAGTCCCAGACTAGCGGGAATCACAGATACGCAGTATTTT. This translates into CASSPRLAGITDTQYF.

This clonotype was counted ten times or more. This sequence joins TRBV6-1 and TRBJ1-6; D remains ambiguous. Trimming left V 8 bases short and J 7 bases short, with 9 bases between. In germline, CDR1 is MNHNS, CDR2 SASEGT. This CDR3 spans 12 amino acids. Here the CDR3 DNA reads TGTGCCAGCGAAACGGGAAATTCACCCCTCCACTTT. It translates to CASETGNSPLHF.

This clonotype was counted ten times or more. This chain connects TRBV27 to TRBJ1-4; 8 bases are a match to TRBD1. The CDR3 consists of 12 residues. In germline, CDR1 is MNHEY, CDR2 SMNVEV (reference sequence). The V gene end was trimmed by 6 bases and the J gene end by 12 bases; junction bases not matched to a gene: 6. The CDR3 protein is CASRLTGGELFF. CDR3 nucleotides: TGTGCCAGCAGGTTAACAGGGGGAGAACTGTTTTTT.